The rows below give T cell receptor beta chains drawn from one sample of a study of T cells in Graves' hyperthyroidism and ophthalmopathy. Using its own MiXCR run on the multiplex PCR reads, TCRdb lists one record per CDR3 protein. The sample lists approximately 870,000 distinct CDR3 sequences; around 39% were seen once. The sample taken for sequencing was blood. Every receptor here comes from a man aged 18 to 35 with Graves' hyperthyroidism. Each CDR3 is given with its conserved first and last residue. Fields, in order: clone size, D gene, J gene, V gene, CDR3 protein, CDR3 DNA. A D gene is named only where the DNA matches it firmly. A row's size may be missing; if present it is once, few, many or a size class.

.,TRBD1,TRBJ2-5,TRBV5-8,CASSSDRGRSGGTETQYF,TGTGCCAGCAGCTCGGACAGGGGGCGTAGCGGGGGTACGGAGACCCAGTACTTC
few,TRBD2,TRBJ2-5,TRBV7-9,CASSYGERGRRTQYF,TGTGCCAGCAGTTACGGTGAGCGGGGCCGGAGGACCCAGTACTTC
.,TRBD2,TRBJ2-2,TRBV7-9,CASSLGGGITGELFF,TGTGCCAGCAGCTTAGGGGGGGGAATCACCGGGGAGCTGTTTTTT
many,.,TRBJ1-3,TRBV15,CATSRDRAASGNTIYF,TGTGCCACCAGCAGAGATCGGGCAGCCTCTGGAAACACCATATATTTT
.,TRBD1,TRBJ1-2,TRBV7-9,CASSPDRGATIGYTF,TGTGCCAGCAGCCCCGACAGGGGAGCAACTATTGGCTACACCTTC
few,.,TRBJ2-7,TRBV11-2,CASSLPAANYEQYF,TGTGCCAGCAGCTTACCGGCCGCTAACTACGAGCAGTACTTC
few,TRBD1,TRBJ2-5,TRBV12-3/TRBV12-4,CASRSGTGARETQYF,TGTGCCAGCCGATCCGGGACAGGGGCAAGAGAGACCCAGTACTTC
once,.,TRBJ1-5,TRBV10-3,CAISKGDQPQHF,TGTGCCATCAGTAAAGGGGATCAGCCCCAGCATTTT
many,.,TRBJ1-2,TRBV10-2,CASSEGSPNYGYTF,TGCGCCAGCAGTGAGGGCAGCCCTAACTATGGCTACACCTTC
many,.,TRBJ1-1,TRBV10-3,CAIRESTAATEAFF,TGTGCCATCAGGGAGAGTACGGCGGCCACTGAAGCTTTCTTT
few,TRBD1,TRBJ1-6,TRBV7-2,CASSLEVTGANSPLHF,TGTGCCAGCAGCTTAGAAGTGACAGGGGCCAATTCACCCCTCCACTTT
many,.,TRBJ1-1,TRBV29-1,CSVVQGIAEAFF,TGCAGCGTTGTACAGGGAATCGCTGAAGCTTTCTTT
.,TRBD2,TRBJ2-5,TRBV5-4,CASSLDRGRAGETQYF,TGTGCCAGCAGCTTGGATCGCGGGAGGGCCGGGGAGACCCAGTACTTC
few,.,TRBJ2-7,TRBV29-1,CSVEDRAGMAYEQYF,TGCAGCGTTGAAGATCGGGCGGGGATGGCCTACGAGCAGTACTTC
few,TRBD1,TRBJ2-2,TRBV20-1,CSAHLPLDRAGGELFF,TGCAGTGCTCATCTCCCCTTGGACAGGGCAGGCGGGGAGCTGTTTTTT
.,.,TRBJ2-7,TRBV9,CASSLSGTLSYEQYF,TGTGCCAGCAGCTTGTCCGGGACTCTTTCCTACGAGCAGTACTTC
many,.,TRBJ1-4,TRBV5-1,CASSSPERKLFF,TGCGCCAGCAGCAGCCCAGAAAGAAAACTGTTTTTT
few,.,TRBJ1-4,TRBV2,CASKQSPSNEKLFF,TGTGCCAGCAAACAGTCCCCGTCTAATGAAAAACTGTTTTTT
.,.,TRBJ1-5,TRBV10-3,CAISESGGAQHF,TGTGCCATCAGTGAGTCTGGAGGGGCCCAGCATTTT
.,.,TRBJ1-1,TRBV7-9,CASSHIRSRDTEAFF,TGCGCCAGCAGCCATATTAGATCCAGGGACACTGAAGCTTTCTTT
.,TRBD1,TRBJ1-2,TRBV6-6,CASSTYLPGQGAYGYTF,TGTGCCAGCAGTACCTACCTCCCGGGACAGGGGGCCTATGGCTACACCTTC
.,.,TRBJ1-1,TRBV10-3,CAISKRTSGTEAFF,TGTGCCATCAGTAAACGGACTAGCGGCACTGAAGCTTTCTTT
many,.,TRBJ2-7,TRBV29-1,CSVEDPLGTTYEQYF,TGCAGCGTTGAAGATCCCCTCGGTACCACCTACGAGCAGTACTTC
.,.,TRBJ2-2,TRBV29-1,CSVVGPSGGTGELFF,TGCAGCGTTGTTGGGCCTAGTGGGGGCACCGGGGAGCTGTTTTTT
.,TRBD2,TRBJ2-5,TRBV5-6,CASSATSYGREETQYF,TGTGCCAGCAGTGCCACTAGCTACGGGAGGGAGGAGACCCAGTACTTC
few,.,TRBJ2-7,TRBV9,CASSVQGNPYEQYF,TGTGCCAGCAGCGTACAGGGGAACCCCTACGAGCAGTACTTC
.,TRBD1,TRBJ1-2,TRBV12-5,CASGFGTDGYTF,TGTGCTAGTGGTTTCGGGACAGACGGCTACACCTTC
.,TRBD2,TRBJ2-6,TRBV24-1,CATSDWGTSGNVLTF,TGTGCCACCAGTGATTGGGGGACTAGCGGCAACGTCCTGACTTTC
.,TRBD1,TRBJ1-1,TRBV19,CASSLTGVAAEAFF,TGTGCCAGTAGTCTGACAGGGGTTGCAGCTGAAGCTTTCTTT